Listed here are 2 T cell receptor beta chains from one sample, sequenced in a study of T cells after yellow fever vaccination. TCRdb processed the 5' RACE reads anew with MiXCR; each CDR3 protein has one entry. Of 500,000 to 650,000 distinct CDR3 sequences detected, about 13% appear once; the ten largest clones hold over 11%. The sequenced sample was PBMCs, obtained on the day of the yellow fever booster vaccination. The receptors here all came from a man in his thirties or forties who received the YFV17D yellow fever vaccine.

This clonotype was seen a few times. Here the CDR3 reads CASSFSSGREETQYF. The CDR3 DNA sequence: TGTGCCAGCAGCTTCTCTAGCGGGAGGGAAGAGACCCAGTACTTC. The V call is TRBV7-2, the J call TRBJ2-5, with 12 bases fitting TRBD2. Germline CDR1 and CDR2: SGHTA and FQGNSA. The CDR3 consists of 15 residues. V gave up 3 bases and J gave up 3 bases; unmatched junction bases: 2.

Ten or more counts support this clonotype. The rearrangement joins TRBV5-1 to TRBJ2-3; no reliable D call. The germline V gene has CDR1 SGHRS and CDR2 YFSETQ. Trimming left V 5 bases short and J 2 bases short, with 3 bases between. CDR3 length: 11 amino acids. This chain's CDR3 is CASRDTDTQYF. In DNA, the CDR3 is TGCGCCAGCAGGGACACAGATACGCAGTATTTT.